This entry lists 24 T cell receptor beta chains sequenced from one sample in a study of blood T cell repertoires in COVID-19. TCRdb keeps only in-frame clones here, not all; method: immunoSEQ multiplex PCR. Of 100,000 to 110,000 clones in the sample, around four fifths were seen once. Source material: peripheral blood. These receptors were taken from a man aged 50-59 years with active or convalescent COVID-19.

The V call is TRBV5-8, the J call TRBJ2-6; the match to TRBD1 covers 10 bases. This CDR3 has 16 amino acids. CDR1 is SGHTS and CDR2 is YDEGEE in the germline V gene. The V and J ends lost 7 bases and 1 base, in that order; junction bases with no gene match: 5. The CDR3 region is CASPRQGASGANVLTF. In DNA form, the CDR3 reads TGTGCCAGCCCACGACAGGGGGCTTCTGGGGCCAACGTCCTGACTTTC.

The chain combines TRBV5-6 with TRBJ1-1; perhaps TRBD1 as D (5 bases). The CDR3 is 16 amino acids. Germline V gene data show CDR1 as SGHDT and CDR2 as YYEEEE. V was trimmed by 1 base and J by 4 bases, leaving 17 bases between them. The chain's CDR3 is CASSLRVRQGGTEAFF. CDR3 nucleotides: TGTGCCAGCAGCTTGAGAGTTCGGCAGGGTGGCACTGAAGCTTTCTTT.

V and J are TRBV19 and TRBJ2-3; possibly TRBD2 for D (6 bases). V dropped 11 bases and J dropped 0 bases, with 18 bases sitting between them. The germline V gene has CDR1 LNHDA and CDR2 SQIVND (reference sequence). CDR3 size: 15 residues. Here the CDR3 DNA reads TGTGCCGCCTCCTACTCTAGCGACAGCACAGATACGCAGTATTTT. Encoded protein: CAASYSSDSTDTQYF.

This chain links TRBV23-1 with TRBJ2-7; 8 positions agree with TRBD1. TRBV23-1 is known as an ORF, though its function is uncertain. Unmatched junction bases numbered 21, after V lost 9 bases and J lost 2 bases. The CDR3 runs 18 residues. For the CDR3, the DNA is TGCGCCAGACCAGGCGGACAGGGAAGTTCCAACGAGACCTACGAGCAGTACTTC. Residues: CARPGGQGSSNETYEQYF.

This sequence joins TRBV9 and TRBJ1-6; 7 nucleotides line up with TRBD1. The CDR3 loop spans 12 amino acids. V lost 3 bases to trimming and J lost 13 bases; unmatched junction nucleotides: 4. The germline V gene has CDR1 SGDLS and CDR2 YYNGEE. For the CDR3, the DNA is TGTGCCAGCAGCGGCCGGGACAGTCCCCTCCACTTT. The encoded protein is CASSGRDSPLHF.

The J gene is TRBJ2-7, the V gene TRBV2; TRBD2 agrees at 8 bases. The V gene's germline CDR1 is SNHLY and CDR2 FYNNEI. The CDR3 is 15 amino acids. With V trimmed by 7 bases and J by 0 bases, 8 bases remained unmatched. The CDR3 DNA is TGTGCCAGCAAAACGGGGGGGACACTCTCCTACGAGCAGTACTTC. Protein product: CASKTGGTLSYEQYF.

The rearrangement uses TRBV18 and TRBJ2-1; the match to TRBD1 covers 7 bases. Germline lookup yields CDR1 KGHSH and CDR2 LQKENI. The CDR3 is 17 amino acids. Trimming cost V 0 bases and J 0 bases; bases outside gene matches: 5. Here the CDR3 DNA reads TGTGCCAGCTCACCACCGATCGGGACAGTCTCCTACAATGAGCAGTTCTTC. This encodes CASSPPIGTVSYNEQFF. Based on the CDR3 plus reference TRBV18 and TRBJ2-1, the full variable domain is NAGVMQNPRHLVRRRGQEARLRCSPMKGHSHVYWYRQLPEEGLKFMVYLQKENIIDESGMPKERFSAEFPKEGPSILRIQQVVRGDSAAYFCASSPPIGTVSYNEQFFGPGTRLTVL.

This clone was picked up one time. This chain uses TRBV11-3 with TRBJ1-4; D is unresolved. The CDR3 runs to 15 residues. Germline CDR1 and CDR2: SGHNT and YENEEA. V gave up 5 bases and J gave up 0 bases, with 10 bases separating them. Here the CDR3 reads CASSLTRATNEKLFF. For the CDR3, the DNA is TGTGCCAGCAGCCTCACGAGAGCAACTAATGAAAAACTGTTTTTT. Based on the CDR3 plus reference TRBV11-3 and TRBJ1-4, the full variable domain is EAGVVQSPRYKIIEKKQPVAFWCNPISGHNTLYWYLQNLGQGPELLIRYENEEAVDDSQLPKDRFSAERLKGVDSTLKIQPAELGDSAVYLCASSLTRATNEKLFFGSGTQLSVL.

J is TRBJ2-3 and V is TRBV5-6; TRBD1 agrees at 8 bases. V lost 4 bases and J lost 3; bases outside the gene matches: 7. The germline CDR1 and CDR2 sequences are SGHDT and YYEEEE. The CDR3 consists of 15 residues. The CDR3 region is CASSPDRGNTDTQYF. DNA of the CDR3: TGTGCCAGCAGCCCAGACAGGGGTAATACAGATACGCAGTATTTT.

This clone was seen just once. The chain is built from TRBV6-1 and TRBJ2-3; D is ambiguous. Germline lookup yields CDR1 MNHNS and CDR2 SASEGT. This CDR3 is 13 amino acids long. V lost 3 bases, J lost 3 bases, and 7 bases lay in between. The CDR3 DNA follows: TGTGCCAGCAGTGAGGGCTTGACAGATACGCAGTATTTT. Amino acid sequence: CASSEGLTDTQYF.

Only a few counts were recorded for this clone. This chain joins TRBV6-5 and TRBJ1-1; tentatively, D is TRBD1 (5 bases). CDR1 and CDR2 (germline): MNHEY, SVGAGI. Trimming cost V 2 bases and J 0 bases, with 10 bases left between them. This CDR3 has 15 residues. The CDR3 reads CASSYQGIMNTEAFF. The DNA for the CDR3 is TGTGCCAGCAGTTACCAGGGAATAATGAACACTGAAGCTTTCTTT.

Only one count was recorded for this clone. The chain is built from TRBV25-1 and TRBJ1-4, with no clear D. V was cut by 2 bases and J by 6 bases, with 10 bases left in between. In germline, CDR1 is MGHDK, CDR2 SYGVNS. The CDR3 is 14 residues long. The CDR3 bases are TGTGCCAGCAGTGAAGGTAATAGAGATGAAAAACTGTTTTTT. Its protein product is CASSEGNRDEKLFF.

Here the CDR3 reads CASSQGEVTYEQYF. CDR3 DNA sequence: TGTGCCAGCAGCCAAGGGGAGGTAACCTACGAGCAGTACTTC. V gene TRBV4-2 combines with J gene TRBJ2-7; tentative D call: TRBD2 (6 bases). Trimming stripped 1 base from V and 2 bases from J, with 9 bases between. Germline CDR1 is LGHNA and CDR2 is YNFKEQ. CDR3 length equals 14 residues.

The V call is TRBV11-3, the J call TRBJ1-1; D call uncertain. The CDR3 runs 13 residues. Trimming took 1 base from V and 3 from J, leaving 6 bases between them. CDR1 and CDR2 (germline): SGHNT, YENEEA. The CDR3 DNA reads as TGTGCCAGCAGCTTAGGCCCGGACACTGAAGCTTTCTTT. This encodes CASSLGPDTEAFF.

V and J are TRBV19 and TRBJ1-3, with TRBD1 as a possible D gene (5 bases). Germline assignment: CDR1 LNHDA and CDR2 SQIVND (reference sequence). The CDR3 loop spans 15 amino acids. Between the trimmed V and J ends, which lost 4 bases and 0 bases, there was a span of 10 bases. The CDR3 protein is CASSRGDSSGNTIYF. CDR3 nucleotide sequence: TGTGCCAGTAGTAGGGGCGACAGCTCTGGAAACACCATATATTTT.

The gene calls are TRBV7-2 and TRBJ2-5; a weak D match, TRBD1 (5 bases). V was pared by 5 bases and J by 1 base, with 11 bases between. Germline values: CDR1 SGHTA, CDR2 FQGNSA. The length of the CDR3 is 14 residues. Written as DNA, the CDR3 is TGTGCCAGCAGCCTACAGGCGACCCAAGAGACCCAGTACTTC. Translating it yields CASSLQATQETQYF.

CDR3 protein: CASSLGQGPHNEQFF. As DNA, the CDR3 is TGTGCCAGCAGCTTAGGACAGGGACCCCACAATGAGCAGTTCTTC. The V gene is TRBV11-3, the J gene TRBJ2-1, with TRBD1 matching 7 bases. The V gene end was trimmed by 1 base and the J gene end by 5 bases; junction bases not matched to a gene: 5. Germline V lookup: CDR1 SGHNT, CDR2 YENEEA. This CDR3 has 15 amino acids.

This chain joins TRBV15 and TRBJ2-3; D is ambiguous. The CDR3 totals 12 residues. The germline V gene encodes CDR1 LNHNV and CDR2 YYDKDF (reference sequence). Trimming stripped 5 bases from V and 2 bases from J, with 5 bases between. The CDR3 nucleotides are TGTGCCACCAGCCCACTCACAGATACGCAGTATTTT. As protein: CATSPLTDTQYF.

The genes are TRBV27 and TRBJ1-6; 8 nucleotides agree with TRBD1. CDR3 length equals 15 residues. Trimming cost V 4 bases and J 6 bases; bases outside gene matches: 5. Germline CDR1 and CDR2: MNHEY and SMNVEV (reference sequence). CDR3 in DNA: TGTGCCAGCAGTTCGCTGGGACAGGCTAATTCACCCCTCCACTTT. This encodes CASSSLGQANSPLHF.

This rearrangement joins TRBV4-1 to TRBJ2-3; 15 bases fit TRBD2. Germline V gene sequence: CDR1 MGHRA, CDR2 YSYEKL. The V gene end was trimmed by 4 bases and the J gene end by 10 bases; junction bases not matched to a gene: 12. This CDR3 comprises 17 residues. The CDR3 region has the DNA TGCGCCAGCAGCCGCGATACCGGGACTAGCGGGAGGTGGTCGCAGTATTTT. Its translation: CASSRDTGTSGRWSQYF.

The chain combines TRBV2 with TRBJ2-3; D uncertain. The CDR3 covers 14 residues. Germline CDR1 SNHLY, CDR2 FYNNEI. V lost 1 base, J lost 2 bases, and 7 bases lay in between. CDR3 sequence reads: CASSEGLNTDTQYF. The CDR3 DNA sequence: TGTGCCAGCAGTGAAGGTCTAAACACAGATACGCAGTATTTT. The full variable domain, with the rest looked up from reference TRBV2 and TRBJ2-3, is EPEVTQTPSHQVTQMGQEVILRCVPISNHLYFYWYRQILGQKVEFLVSFYNNEISEKSEIFDDQFSVERPDGSNFTLKIRSTKLEDSAMYFCASSEGLNTDTQYFGPGTRLTVL.

V and J are TRBV6-1 and TRBJ2-5; the D gene is possibly TRBD2 (6 bases). The germline V gene encodes CDR1 MNHNS and CDR2 SASEGT. V lost 1 base and J 5 bases, leaving 8 bases between the germline ends. This CDR3 has 13 residues. The CDR3 reads CASSEGLEETQYF. The CDR3 coding sequence is TGTGCCAGCAGTGAAGGACTAGAGGAGACCCAGTACTTC.

V is TRBV30 and J is TRBJ1-2; D gene uncertain. Looked up from germline, CDR1 is GTSNPN and CDR2 is SVGIG (reference sequence). V was trimmed by 2 bases and J by 0 bases, leaving 13 bases between them. This CDR3 spans 15 amino acids. CDR3 bases: TGTGCCTGGAGTCTCGGGAACATAGCTAACTATGGCTACACCTTC. Its translation: CAWSLGNIANYGYTF. The variable domain in full, completed from reference TRBV30 and TRBJ1-2, reads SQTIHQWPATLVQPVGSPLSLECTVEGTSNPNLYWYRQAAGRGLQLLFYSVGIGQISSEVPQNLSASRPQDRQFILSSKKLLLSDSGFYLCAWSLGNIANYGYTFGSGTRLTVV.

The V gene is TRBV7-6, the J gene TRBJ1-4; D unresolved. The CDR3 has 15 amino acids. Germline CDR1 reads SGHVS; CDR2 reads FNYEAQ. Trimming stripped 1 base from V and 4 bases from J, with 10 bases between. DNA for the CDR3: TGTGCCAGCAGCTTAGAAAGTGCGTTTAATGAAAAACTGTTTTTT. This codes for CASSLESAFNEKLFF.